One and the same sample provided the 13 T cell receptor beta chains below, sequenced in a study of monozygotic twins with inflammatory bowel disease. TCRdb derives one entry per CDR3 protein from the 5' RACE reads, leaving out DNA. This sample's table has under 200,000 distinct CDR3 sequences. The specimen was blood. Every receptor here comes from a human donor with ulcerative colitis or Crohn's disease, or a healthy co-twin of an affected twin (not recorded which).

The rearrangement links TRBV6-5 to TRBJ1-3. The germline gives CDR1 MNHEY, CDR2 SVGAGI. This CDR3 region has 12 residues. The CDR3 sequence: CGVGGSGNTIYF.

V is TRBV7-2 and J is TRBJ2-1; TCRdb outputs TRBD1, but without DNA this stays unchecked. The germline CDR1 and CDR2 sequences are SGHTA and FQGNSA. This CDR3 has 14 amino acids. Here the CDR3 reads CASSPRGGGNEQFF.

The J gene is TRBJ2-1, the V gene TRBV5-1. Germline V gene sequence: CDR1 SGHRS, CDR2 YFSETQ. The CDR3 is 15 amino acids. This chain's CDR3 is CASSLEPELYNEQFF.

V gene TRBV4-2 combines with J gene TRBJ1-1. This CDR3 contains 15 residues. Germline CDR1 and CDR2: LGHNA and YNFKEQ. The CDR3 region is CASRQGMVANTEAFF.

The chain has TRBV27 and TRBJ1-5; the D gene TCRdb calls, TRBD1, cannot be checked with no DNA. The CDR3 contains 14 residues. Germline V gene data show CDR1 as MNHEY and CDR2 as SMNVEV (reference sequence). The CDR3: CASSLTGVGQPQHF.

The CDR3 sequence: CSVEDPSRVAIEGGQETQYF. The chain has TRBV29-1 and TRBJ2-5; TCRdb reports TRBD1, a call that lacks DNA to check it against. CDR1 is SQVTM, CDR2 ANQGSEA, per germline. This CDR3 has 20 residues.

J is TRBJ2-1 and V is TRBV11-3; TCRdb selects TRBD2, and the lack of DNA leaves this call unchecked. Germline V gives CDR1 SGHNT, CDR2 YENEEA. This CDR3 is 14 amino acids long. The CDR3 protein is CASSLDGTSDEQFF.

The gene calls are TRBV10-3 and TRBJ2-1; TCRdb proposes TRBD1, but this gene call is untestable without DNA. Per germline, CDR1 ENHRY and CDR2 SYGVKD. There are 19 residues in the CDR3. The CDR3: CASQSVTLDRGGGRNEQFF.

This CDR3 reads CATSWTTGLAKNIQYF. J is TRBJ2-4 and V is TRBV24-1; TCRdb's D call of TRBD1 is untestable without DNA. Germline V gene sequence: CDR1 KGHDR, CDR2 SFDVKD. CDR3 size: 16 residues.

This CDR3 is CASSQAPGPAYYNEQFF. The chain carries TRBV7-3 and TRBJ2-1; absent DNA, TCRdb's TRBD1 call cannot be checked. Germline CDR1 and CDR2: SGHTA and FQGTGA. There are 17 residues in the CDR3.

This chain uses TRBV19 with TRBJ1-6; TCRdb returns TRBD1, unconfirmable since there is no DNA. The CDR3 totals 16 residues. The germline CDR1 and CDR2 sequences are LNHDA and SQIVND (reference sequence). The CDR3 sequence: CASRHRLGGSNSPLHF.

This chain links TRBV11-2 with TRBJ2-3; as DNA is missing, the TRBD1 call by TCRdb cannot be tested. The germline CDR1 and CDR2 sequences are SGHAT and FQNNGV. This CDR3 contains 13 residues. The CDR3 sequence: CATGGGAADTQYF.

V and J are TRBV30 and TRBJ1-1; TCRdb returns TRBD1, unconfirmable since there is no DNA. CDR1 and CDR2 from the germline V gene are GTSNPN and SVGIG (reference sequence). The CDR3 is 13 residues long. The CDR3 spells CAWSAGASTEALF.